The clone carrying this T cell receptor (beta chain) was counted a few times. The antigen remains undetermined. The source of the sample is a study of cytomegalovirus exposure and HLA in healthy donors. Study-wide results and caveats: A missense variant in DCLRE1C was later tied to TCR beta V- and J-gene trimming. Association of roughly 18,000 TCR beta sequences with HLA alleles was found at 0.05 false discovery rate in a later analysis. The classifier, whose performance was assessed in both the original and validation cohorts, reportedly diagnosed cytomegalovirus status with high specificity and sensitivity.

PCR used 60 Vbeta primers and 13 Jbeta primers. Method: immunoSEQ multiplex PCR; TCRdb's copy keeps in-frame clones and lacks some. The sample holds some 65,000 clones, 55% to 75% seen once. The origin of this receptor is a woman aged 25 to 45 in good health and CMV-seronegative. Input material: PBMCs.

The chain's CDR3 is CAITKGAGYNEQFF. CDR3 bases: TGTGCCATCACGAAGGGGGCGGGGTACAATGAGCAGTTCTTC. The chain recombines TRBV10-3 with TRBJ2-1; a possible D gene is TRBD1 (7 bases). The CDR3 has 14 amino acids. V gave up 7 bases and J gave up 4 bases, with 14 bases separating them. From germline, CDR1 is ENHRY and CDR2 SYGVKD.